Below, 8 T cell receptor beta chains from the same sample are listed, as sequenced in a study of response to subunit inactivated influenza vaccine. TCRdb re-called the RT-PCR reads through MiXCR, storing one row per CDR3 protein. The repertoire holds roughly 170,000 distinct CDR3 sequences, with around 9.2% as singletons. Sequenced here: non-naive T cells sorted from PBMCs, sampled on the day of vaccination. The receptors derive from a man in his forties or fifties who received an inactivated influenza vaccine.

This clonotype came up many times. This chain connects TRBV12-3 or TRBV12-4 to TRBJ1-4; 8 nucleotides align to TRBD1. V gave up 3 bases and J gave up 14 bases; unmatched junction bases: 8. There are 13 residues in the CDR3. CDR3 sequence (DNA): TGTGCCAGCAGTTTTACAGGGGGAGAGCGGCTGTTTTTT. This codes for CASSFTGGERLFF.

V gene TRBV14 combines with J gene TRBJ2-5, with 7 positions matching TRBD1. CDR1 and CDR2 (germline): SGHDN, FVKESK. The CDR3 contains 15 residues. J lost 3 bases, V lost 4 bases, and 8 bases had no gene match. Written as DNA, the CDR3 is TGTGCCAGCAGCCCAAGGGACAGCCGAAAAGAGACCCAGTACTTC. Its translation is CASSPRDSRKETQYF.

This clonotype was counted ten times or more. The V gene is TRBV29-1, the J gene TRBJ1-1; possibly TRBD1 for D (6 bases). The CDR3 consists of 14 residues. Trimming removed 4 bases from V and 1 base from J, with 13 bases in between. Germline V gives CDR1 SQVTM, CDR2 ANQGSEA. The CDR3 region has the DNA TGCAGCGTTGTTATCGCCAGGGGGAACACTGAAGCTTTCTTT. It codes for CSVVIARGNTEAFF. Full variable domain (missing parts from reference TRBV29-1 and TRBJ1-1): SAVISQKPSRDICQRGTSLTIQCQVDSQVTMMFWYRQQPGQSLTLIATANQGSEATYESGFVIDKFPISRPNLTFSTLTVSNMSPEDSSIYLCSVVIARGNTEAFFGQGTRLTVV.

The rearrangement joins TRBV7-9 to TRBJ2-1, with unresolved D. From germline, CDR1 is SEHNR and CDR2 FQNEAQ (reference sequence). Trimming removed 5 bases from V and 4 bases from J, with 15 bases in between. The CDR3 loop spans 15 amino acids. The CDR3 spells CASSLLLLGYNEQFF. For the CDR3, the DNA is TGTGCCAGCAGCCTCCTTTTACTCGGGTACAATGAGCAGTTCTTC.

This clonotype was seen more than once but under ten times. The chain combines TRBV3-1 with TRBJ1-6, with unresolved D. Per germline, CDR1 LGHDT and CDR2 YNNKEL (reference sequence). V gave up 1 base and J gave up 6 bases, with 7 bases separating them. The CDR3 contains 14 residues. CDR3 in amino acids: CASSQGQANSPLHF. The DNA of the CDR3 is TGTGCCAGCAGCCAAGGACAAGCTAATTCACCCCTCCACTTT.

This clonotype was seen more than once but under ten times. The DNA for the CDR3 is TGTGCCAGCAGTGACCCCCCAACGTACCAAGAGACCCAGTACTTC. It is translated as CASSDPPTYQETQYF. The chain links TRBV6-1 to TRBJ2-5; D is unresolved. The ends were cut back, 3 bases at V and 0 bases at J, with 11 bases in the middle. Germline CDR1 and CDR2: MNHNS and SASEGT. The CDR3 covers 15 residues.

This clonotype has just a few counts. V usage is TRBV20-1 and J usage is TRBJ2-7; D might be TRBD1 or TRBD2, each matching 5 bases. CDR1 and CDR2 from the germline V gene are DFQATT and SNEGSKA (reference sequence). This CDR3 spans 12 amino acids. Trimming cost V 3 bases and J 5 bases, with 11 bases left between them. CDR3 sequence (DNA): TGCAGTGCTAGCAGAGGGGCCGACGAGCAGTACTTC. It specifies CSASRGADEQYF.

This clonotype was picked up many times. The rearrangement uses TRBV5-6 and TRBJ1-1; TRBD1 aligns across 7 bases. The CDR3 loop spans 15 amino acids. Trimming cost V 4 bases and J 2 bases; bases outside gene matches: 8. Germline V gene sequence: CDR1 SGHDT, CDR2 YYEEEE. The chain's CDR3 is CASSLRTGVNTEAFF. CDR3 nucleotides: TGTGCCAGCAGCCTCCGGACAGGAGTAAACACTGAAGCTTTCTTT.